These 2 T cell receptor beta chains were all obtained from the same sample, sequenced in a study of T cell responses to AZD1222 COVID-19 vaccine. The method was immunoSEQ multiplex PCR; TCRdb's version includes in-frame clones alone and lacks a portion of them. The sample records about 90,000 clones, more than 75% being singletons. The sequenced sample was peripheral blood, obtained 28 days after the second AZD1222 dose. These TCRs come from an adult who received the AZD1222 COVID-19 vaccine.

The chain is built from TRBV6-2 or TRBV6-3 and TRBJ1-2, with D unresolved. The germline V gene encodes CDR1 MNHEY and CDR2 SVGEGT. The CDR3 covers 15 residues. V lost 5 bases to trimming and J lost 0 bases, with 13 bases between them. The CDR3 bases are TGTGCCAGCAGTGATTGGACTTCCCCTAACTATGGCTACACCTTC. Translating gives CASSDWTSPNYGYTF.

The genes are TRBV10-3 and TRBJ1-3; D is unresolved. The CDR3 covers 17 residues. CDR1 is ENHRY and CDR2 is SYGVKD in the germline V gene. The V end was cut by 10 bases, the J end by 0 bases, with 22 bases between. CDR3 amino acids: CATHRGIHSSSGNTIYF. The CDR3, as DNA: TGTGCCACCCACCGAGGTATCCACAGCAGCTCTGGAAACACCATATATTTT.